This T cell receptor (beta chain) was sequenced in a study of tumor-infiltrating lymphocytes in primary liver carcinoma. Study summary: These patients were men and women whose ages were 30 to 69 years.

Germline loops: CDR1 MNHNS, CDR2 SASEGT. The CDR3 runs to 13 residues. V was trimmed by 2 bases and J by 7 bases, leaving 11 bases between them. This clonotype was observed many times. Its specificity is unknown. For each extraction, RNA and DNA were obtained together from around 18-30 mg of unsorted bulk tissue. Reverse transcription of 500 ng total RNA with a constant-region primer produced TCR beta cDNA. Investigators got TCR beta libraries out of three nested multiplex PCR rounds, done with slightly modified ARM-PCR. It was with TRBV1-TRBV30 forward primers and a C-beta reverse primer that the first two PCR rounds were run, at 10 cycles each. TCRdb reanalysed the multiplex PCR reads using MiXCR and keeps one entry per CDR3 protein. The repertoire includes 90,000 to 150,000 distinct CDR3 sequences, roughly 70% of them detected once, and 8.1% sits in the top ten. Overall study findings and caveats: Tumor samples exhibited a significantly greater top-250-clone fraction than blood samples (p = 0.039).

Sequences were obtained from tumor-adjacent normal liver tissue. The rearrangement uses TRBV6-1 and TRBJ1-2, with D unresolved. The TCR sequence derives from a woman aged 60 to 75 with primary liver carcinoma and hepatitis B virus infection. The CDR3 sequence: CASSERELGGYTF. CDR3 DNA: TGTGCCAGCAGTGAAAGGGAACTGGGTGGCTACACCTTC.